This is a list of T cell receptor beta chains from one sample in a study of CD8 T cells in ankylosing spondylitis. TCRdb fed the 5' RACE reads into MiXCR, producing one record per CDR3 protein. The repertoire has about 250,000 distinct CDR3 sequences, 8% to 9% of them found once; the top ten carry about 5%. The specimen sequenced was blood, either unsorted or a sorted T cell fraction (not recorded which). Receptor source: a female donor with ankylosing spondylitis or in good health (not recorded which). CDR3s include the opening cysteine and the closing phenylalanine or tryptophan. A D gene is named only where the DNA matches it firmly. Size tells how often a clone was seen (once, few, many) or the class of an expanded clone, and some rows leave it out.

CDR3aa: CASSFRRYEQYF; CDR3nt: TGTGCCAGCAGCTTCCGACGGTACGAGCAGTACTTC; d_gene: NA; abundance: NA; v_gene: TRBV7-8; j_gene: TRBJ2-7
CDR3aa: CSAGALGSGAYNEQFF; CDR3nt: TGCAGTGCTGGGGCCTTAGGAAGCGGGGCTTACAATGAGCAGTTCTTC; d_gene: TRBD2; abundance: many; v_gene: TRBV20-1; j_gene: TRBJ2-1
CDR3aa: CASSPMDLRGFNEQFF; CDR3nt: TGTGCCAGCAGCCCCATGGACCTACGGGGCTTCAATGAGCAGTTCTTC; d_gene: NA; abundance: few; v_gene: TRBV7-2; j_gene: TRBJ2-1
CDR3aa: CASRGLTGGAKNIQYF; CDR3nt: TGTGCCAGCAGGGGGTTGACAGGGGGAGCCAAAAACATTCAGTACTTC; d_gene: TRBD1; abundance: many; v_gene: TRBV7-2; j_gene: TRBJ2-4
CDR3aa: CASSLSGLGYNEQFF; CDR3nt: TGTGCCAGCAGCTTATCCGGACTTGGATACAATGAGCAGTTCTTC; d_gene: NA; abundance: NA; v_gene: TRBV11-2; j_gene: TRBJ2-1
CDR3aa: CASSLGEGAWGLNTEAFF; CDR3nt: TGTGCCAGCAGCTTAGGGGAAGGGGCTTGGGGTTTGAACACTGAAGCTTTCTTT; d_gene: NA; abundance: many; v_gene: TRBV11-1; j_gene: TRBJ1-1
CDR3aa: CSARVGGGYTF; CDR3nt: TGCAGTGCTAGAGTTGGAGGGGGCTACACCTTC; d_gene: NA; abundance: many; v_gene: TRBV20-1; j_gene: TRBJ1-2
CDR3aa: CASRDRGRWETQYF; CDR3nt: TGTGCCAGCAGGGACAGGGGGCGGTGGGAGACCCAGTACTTC; d_gene: TRBD1; abundance: many; v_gene: TRBV28; j_gene: TRBJ2-5
CDR3aa: CASSLGTSHGYEQYF; CDR3nt: TGTGCCAGCAGTTTAGGCACTAGCCATGGGTACGAGCAGTACTTC; d_gene: NA; abundance: many; v_gene: TRBV12-3/TRBV12-4; j_gene: TRBJ2-7
CDR3aa: CSARRGRSWETQYF; CDR3nt: TGCAGTGCCCGCAGGGGGCGCTCGTGGGAGACCCAGTACTTC; d_gene: TRBD1; abundance: few; v_gene: TRBV20-1; j_gene: TRBJ2-5
CDR3aa: CASSSQGAVDDTQYF; CDR3nt: TGTGCCAGCAGCTCACAGGGGGCGGTTGATGATACGCAGTATTTT; d_gene: TRBD1; abundance: many; v_gene: TRBV11-2; j_gene: TRBJ2-3
CDR3aa: CASSQYTPQGEQYF; CDR3nt: TGTGCCAGCAGCCAATATACACCGCAGGGCGAGCAGTACTTC; d_gene: NA; abundance: many; v_gene: TRBV7-2; j_gene: TRBJ2-7
CDR3aa: CASSFARPYRGMNTEAFF; CDR3nt: TGTGCCAGCAGTTTTGCTCGGCCCTACAGGGGTATGAACACTGAAGCTTTCTTT; d_gene: TRBD1; abundance: few; v_gene: TRBV28; j_gene: TRBJ1-1
CDR3aa: CASRDEGADTQYF; CDR3nt: TGTGCCAGTAGAGATGAGGGGGCTGATACGCAGTATTTT; d_gene: TRBD1; abundance: NA; v_gene: TRBV19; j_gene: TRBJ2-3
CDR3aa: CASSSGTGGFYEQYF; CDR3nt: TGCGCCAGCAGCTCGGGGACAGGGGGATTCTACGAGCAGTACTTC; d_gene: TRBD1; abundance: many; v_gene: TRBV5-1; j_gene: TRBJ2-7
CDR3aa: CSAGRPGGGSNEQFF; CDR3nt: TGCAGTGCTGGCCGGCCGGGGGGCGGGAGCAATGAGCAGTTCTTC; d_gene: NA; abundance: many; v_gene: TRBV20-1; j_gene: TRBJ2-1
CDR3aa: CASSYVAGVLNEQFF; CDR3nt: TGTGCCAGCAGTTACGTAGCGGGAGTTTTGAATGAGCAGTTCTTC; d_gene: TRBD2; abundance: many; v_gene: TRBV6-5; j_gene: TRBJ2-1
CDR3aa: CASSLISTDTQYF; CDR3nt: TGTGCCAGCAGCCTGATTAGCACAGATACGCAGTATTTT; d_gene: NA; abundance: many; v_gene: TRBV14; j_gene: TRBJ2-3
CDR3aa: CASTQGSPRNTIYF; CDR3nt: TGTGCCAGCACTCAGGGGAGTCCTCGGAACACCATATATTTT; d_gene: NA; abundance: many; v_gene: TRBV6-2/TRBV6-3; j_gene: TRBJ1-3
CDR3aa: CASNQRQAIFF; CDR3nt: TGTGCCAGCAATCAGAGACAGGCTATCTTCTTC; d_gene: NA; abundance: few; v_gene: TRBV2; j_gene: TRBJ2-1
CDR3aa: CSASSEQELSEEQYF; CDR3nt: TGCAGTGCTAGTAGCGAACAGGAACTGTCGGAAGAGCAGTACTTC; d_gene: NA; abundance: many; v_gene: TRBV20-1; j_gene: TRBJ2-7
CDR3aa: CASTEGVNTEAFF; CDR3nt: TGCGCCAGTACAGAGGGTGTGAACACTGAAGCTTTCTTT; d_gene: NA; abundance: NA; v_gene: TRBV5-1; j_gene: TRBJ1-1
CDR3aa: CASSGQRTTNEQFF; CDR3nt: TGTGCCAGCTCGGGGCAAAGGACTACAAATGAGCAGTTCTTC; d_gene: NA; abundance: many; v_gene: TRBV2; j_gene: TRBJ2-1
CDR3aa: CASRGSGRGTEAFF; CDR3nt: TGTGCCAGCAGGGGGTCGGGACGGGGAACTGAAGCTTTCTTT; d_gene: NA; abundance: NA; v_gene: TRBV6-2/TRBV6-3; j_gene: TRBJ1-1
CDR3aa: CASSLTSLANTGELFF; CDR3nt: TGTGCCAGCAGCTTGACCTCCCTAGCGAACACCGGGGAGCTGTTTTTT; d_gene: NA; abundance: many; v_gene: TRBV12-3/TRBV12-4; j_gene: TRBJ2-2
CDR3aa: CASSLAISGRGYEQYF; CDR3nt: TGTGCCAGCAGCTTAGCTATAAGCGGGAGAGGCTACGAGCAGTACTTC; d_gene: TRBD2; abundance: few; v_gene: TRBV7-2; j_gene: TRBJ2-7
CDR3aa: CASSLGPGRTQPQHF; CDR3nt: TGTGCCAGCTCCCTGGGCCCTGGGAGGACTCAGCCCCAGCATTTT; d_gene: NA; abundance: NA; v_gene: TRBV18; j_gene: TRBJ1-5
CDR3aa: CVSSLGLVPYEQYF; CDR3nt: TGTGTCAGCAGCTTAGGACTCGTCCCCTACGAGCAGTACTTC; d_gene: NA; abundance: NA; v_gene: TRBV7-2; j_gene: TRBJ2-7
CDR3aa: CASGTGPHGMAFF; CDR3nt: TGTGCCAGCGGGACCGGGCCACACGGAATGGCTTTCTTT; d_gene: NA; abundance: many; v_gene: TRBV6-2/TRBV6-3; j_gene: TRBJ1-1